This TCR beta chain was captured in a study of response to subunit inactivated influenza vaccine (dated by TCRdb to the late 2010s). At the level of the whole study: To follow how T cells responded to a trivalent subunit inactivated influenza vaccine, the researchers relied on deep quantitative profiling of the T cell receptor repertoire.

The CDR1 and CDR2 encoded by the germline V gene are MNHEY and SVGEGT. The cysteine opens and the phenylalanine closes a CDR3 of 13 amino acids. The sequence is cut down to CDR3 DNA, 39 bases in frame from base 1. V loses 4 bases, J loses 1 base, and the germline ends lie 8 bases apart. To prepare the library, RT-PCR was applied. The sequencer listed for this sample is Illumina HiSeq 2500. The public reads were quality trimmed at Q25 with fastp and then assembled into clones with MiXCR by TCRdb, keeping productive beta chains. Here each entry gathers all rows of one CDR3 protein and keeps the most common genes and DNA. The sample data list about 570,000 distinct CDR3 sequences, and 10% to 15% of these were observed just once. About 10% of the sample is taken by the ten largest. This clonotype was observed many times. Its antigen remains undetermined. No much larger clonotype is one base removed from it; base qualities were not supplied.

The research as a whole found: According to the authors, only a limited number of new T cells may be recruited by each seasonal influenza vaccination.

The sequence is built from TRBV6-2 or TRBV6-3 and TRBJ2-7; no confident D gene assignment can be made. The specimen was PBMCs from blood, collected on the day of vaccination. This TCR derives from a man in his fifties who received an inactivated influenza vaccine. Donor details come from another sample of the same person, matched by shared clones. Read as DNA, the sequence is TGTGCCAGCAGTTGGGCAGCATCCTACGAGCAGTACTTC. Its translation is CASSWAASYEQYF.